Each of the 3 T cell receptor beta chains below was sequenced from the same sample in a study of OX40 agonist ivuxolimab in advanced cancers. Clones were read by immunoSEQ multiplex PCR, and TCRdb kept only the in-frame ones, dropping some. The sample lists about 54,000 clones, just over 90% occurring once. The specimen was CD4+ or CD8+ T cells sorted from blood, collected in a trial of the OX40 agonist ivuxolimab. The source of these receptors is an adult with an advanced solid tumor such as melanoma, head and neck, liver or kidney cancer.

The gene calls are TRBV10-2 and TRBJ2-5; TRBD1 is a possible D gene (6 bases). Looked up from germline, CDR1 is WSHSY and CDR2 is SAAADI. The germline V and J ends were trimmed by 2 bases and 2 bases, with 12 bases remaining between them. CDR3 length: 15 amino acids. This chain's CDR3 is CASSEGGGHQETQYF. The DNA of the CDR3 is TGCGCCAGCAGTGAGGGGGGCGGACATCAAGAGACCCAGTACTTC.

This chain uses TRBV7-2 with TRBJ1-6; 9 positions match TRBD1. The V gene end was trimmed by 1 base and the J gene end by 9 bases; junction bases not matched to a gene: 4. CDR3 length equals 15 residues. Germline-derived CDR1 and CDR2 are SGHTA and FQGNSA. The DNA of the CDR3 is TGTGCCAGCAGCTTAGTGGGGACAGGGATTTCACCCCTCCACTTT. Its translation is CASSLVGTGISPLHF.

The chain joins TRBV13 to TRBJ2-4, with 8 bases lining up with TRBD2. CDR1 PRHDT and CDR2 FYEKMQ come from the germline V gene (reference sequence). The CDR3 runs 13 residues. With 2 bases clipped from V and 9 bases from J, the junction kept 3 bases outside the gene matches. Written as DNA, the CDR3 is TGTGCCAGCAGCTTACCCGGGGGGGTCATTCAGTACTTC. It encodes CASSLPGGVIQYF.